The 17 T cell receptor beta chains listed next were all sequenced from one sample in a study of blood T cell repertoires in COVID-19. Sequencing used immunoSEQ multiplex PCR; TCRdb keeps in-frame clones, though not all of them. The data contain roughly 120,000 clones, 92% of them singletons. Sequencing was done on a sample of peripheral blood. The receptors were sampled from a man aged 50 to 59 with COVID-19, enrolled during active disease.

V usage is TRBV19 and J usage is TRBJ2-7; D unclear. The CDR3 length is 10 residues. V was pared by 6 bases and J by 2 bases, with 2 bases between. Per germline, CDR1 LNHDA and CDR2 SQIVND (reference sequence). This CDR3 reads CASSAYEQYF. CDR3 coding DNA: TGTGCCAGTAGCGCCTACGAGCAGTACTTC. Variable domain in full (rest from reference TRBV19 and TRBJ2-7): DGGITQSPKYLFRKEGQNVTLSCEQNLNHDAMYWYRQDPGQGLRLIYYSQIVNDFQKGDIAEGYSVSREKKESFPLTVTSAQKNPTAFYLCASSAYEQYFGPGTRLTVT.

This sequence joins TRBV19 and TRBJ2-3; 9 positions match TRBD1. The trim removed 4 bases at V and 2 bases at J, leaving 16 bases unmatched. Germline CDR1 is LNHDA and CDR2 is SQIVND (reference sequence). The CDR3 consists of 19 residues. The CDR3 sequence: CASSKYMVLGQGPTDTQYF. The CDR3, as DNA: TGTGCCAGTAGTAAATATATGGTCCTTGGACAGGGGCCCACAGATACGCAGTATTTT.

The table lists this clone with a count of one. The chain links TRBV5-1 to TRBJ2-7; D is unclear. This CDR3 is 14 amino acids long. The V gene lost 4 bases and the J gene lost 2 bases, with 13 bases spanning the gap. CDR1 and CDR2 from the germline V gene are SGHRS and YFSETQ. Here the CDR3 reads CASSPEATAYEQYF. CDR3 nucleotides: TGCGCCAGCAGCCCCGAGGCAACTGCCTACGAGCAGTACTTC. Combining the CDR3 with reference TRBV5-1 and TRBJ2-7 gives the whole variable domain KAGVTQTPRYLIKTRGQQVTLSCSPISGHRSVSWYQQTPGQGLQFLFEYFSETQRNKGNFPGRFSGRQFSNSRSEMNVSTLELGDSALYLCASSPEATAYEQYFGPGTRLTVT.

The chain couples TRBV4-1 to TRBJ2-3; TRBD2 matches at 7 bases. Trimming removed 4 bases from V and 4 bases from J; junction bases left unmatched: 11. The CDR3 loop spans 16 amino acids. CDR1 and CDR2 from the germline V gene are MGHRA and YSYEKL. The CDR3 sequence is CASSPLWAGAADTQYF. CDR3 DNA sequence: TGCGCCAGCAGCCCTCTCTGGGCGGGAGCGGCAGATACGCAGTATTTT.

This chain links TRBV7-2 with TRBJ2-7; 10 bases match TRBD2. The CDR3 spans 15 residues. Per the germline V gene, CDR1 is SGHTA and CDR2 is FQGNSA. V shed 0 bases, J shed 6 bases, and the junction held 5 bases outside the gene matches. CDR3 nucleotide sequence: TGTGCCAGCAGCTTAGCTCTTAGCGGGAGGCGCGAGCAGTACTTC. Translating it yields CASSLALSGRREQYF.

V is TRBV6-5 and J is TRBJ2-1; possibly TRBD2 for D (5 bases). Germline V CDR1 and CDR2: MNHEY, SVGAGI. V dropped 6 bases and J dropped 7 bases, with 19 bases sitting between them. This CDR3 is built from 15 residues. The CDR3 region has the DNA TGTGCCAGCAGATCCCCATTCTCCCGGGGAAATGAGCAGTTCTTC. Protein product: CASRSPFSRGNEQFF.

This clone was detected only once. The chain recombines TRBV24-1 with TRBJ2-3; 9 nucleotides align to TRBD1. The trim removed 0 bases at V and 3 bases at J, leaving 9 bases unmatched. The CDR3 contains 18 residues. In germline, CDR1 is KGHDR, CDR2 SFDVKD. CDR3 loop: CATSDLGPGTGRTDTQYF. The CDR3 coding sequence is TGTGCCACCAGTGATTTGGGACCCGGGACAGGGCGTACAGATACGCAGTATTTT.

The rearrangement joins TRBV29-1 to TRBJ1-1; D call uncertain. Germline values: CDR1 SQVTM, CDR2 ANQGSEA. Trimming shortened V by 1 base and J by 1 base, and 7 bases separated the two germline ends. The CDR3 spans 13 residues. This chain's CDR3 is CSVEAYGNTEAFF. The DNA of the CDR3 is TGCAGCGTTGAAGCCTACGGGAACACTGAAGCTTTCTTT.

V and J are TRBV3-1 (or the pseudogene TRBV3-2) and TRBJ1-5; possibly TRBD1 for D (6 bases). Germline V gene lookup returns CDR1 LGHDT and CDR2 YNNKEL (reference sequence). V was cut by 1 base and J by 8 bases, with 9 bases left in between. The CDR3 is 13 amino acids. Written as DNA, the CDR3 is TGTGCCAGCAGCCAAGCGACAGGCGAGCCCCAGCATTTT. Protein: CASSQATGEPQHF.

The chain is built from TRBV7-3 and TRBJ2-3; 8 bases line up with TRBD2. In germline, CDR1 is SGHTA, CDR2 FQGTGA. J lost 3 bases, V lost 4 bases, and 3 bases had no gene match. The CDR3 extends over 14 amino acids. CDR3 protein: CASSSGLVTDTQYF. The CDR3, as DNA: TGTGCCAGCAGCTCGGGACTAGTAACAGATACGCAGTATTTT.

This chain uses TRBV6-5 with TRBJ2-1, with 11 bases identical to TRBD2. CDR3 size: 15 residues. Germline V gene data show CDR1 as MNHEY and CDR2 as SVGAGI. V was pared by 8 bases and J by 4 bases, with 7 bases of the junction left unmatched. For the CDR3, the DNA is TGTGCCAGCCTAGCGGGAGGTGTAAGGTACAATGAGCAGTTCTTC. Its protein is CASLAGGVRYNEQFF.

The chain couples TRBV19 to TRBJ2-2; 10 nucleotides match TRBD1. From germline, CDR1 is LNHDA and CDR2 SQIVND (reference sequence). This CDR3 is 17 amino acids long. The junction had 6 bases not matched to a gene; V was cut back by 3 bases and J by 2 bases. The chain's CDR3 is CASSMTGGGKNTGELFF. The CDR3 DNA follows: TGTGCCAGTAGTATGACAGGGGGCGGGAAAAACACCGGGGAGCTGTTTTTT.

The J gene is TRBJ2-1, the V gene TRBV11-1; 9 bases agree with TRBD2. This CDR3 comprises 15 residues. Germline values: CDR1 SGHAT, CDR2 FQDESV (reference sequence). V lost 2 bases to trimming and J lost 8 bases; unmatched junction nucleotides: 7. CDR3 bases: TGTGCCAGCAGCTTATTTAGCGGGGGTGGGTATGAGCAGTTCTTC. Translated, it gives CASSLFSGGGYEQFF.

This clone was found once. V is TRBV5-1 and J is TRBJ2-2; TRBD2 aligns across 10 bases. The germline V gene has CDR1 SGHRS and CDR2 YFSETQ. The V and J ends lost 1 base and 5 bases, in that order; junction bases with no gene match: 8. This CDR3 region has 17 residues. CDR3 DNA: TGCGCCAGCAGCTTGAGGGCTAGCGGGAGTTTAACCGGGGAGCTGTTTTTT. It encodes CASSLRASGSLTGELFF.

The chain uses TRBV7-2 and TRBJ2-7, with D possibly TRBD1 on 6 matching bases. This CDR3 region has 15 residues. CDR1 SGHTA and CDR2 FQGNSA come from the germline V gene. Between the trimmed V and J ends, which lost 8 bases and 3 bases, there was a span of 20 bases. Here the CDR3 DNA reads TGTGCCAGCTCCCGATCCAGGACAGAGGTCTACGAGCAGTACTTC. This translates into CASSRSRTEVYEQYF.

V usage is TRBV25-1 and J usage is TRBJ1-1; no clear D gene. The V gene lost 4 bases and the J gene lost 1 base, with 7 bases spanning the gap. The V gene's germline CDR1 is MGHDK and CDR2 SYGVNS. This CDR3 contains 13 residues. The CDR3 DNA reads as TGTGCCAGCAGTGGGCATCCGAACACTGAAGCTTTCTTT. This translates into CASSGHPNTEAFF.

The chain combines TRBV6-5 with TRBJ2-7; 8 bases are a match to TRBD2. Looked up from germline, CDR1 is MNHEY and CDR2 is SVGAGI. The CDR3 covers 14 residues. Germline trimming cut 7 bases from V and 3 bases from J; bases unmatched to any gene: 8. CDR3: CASTYRGGIYEQYV. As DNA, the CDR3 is TGTGCCAGCACGTACCGGGGGGGGATCTACGAGCAGTACGTC.